This T cell receptor beta chain is from a study of blood T cell repertoires in COVID-19. Ages ranged from about 18 to 100 years, with residence in more than 20 US areas. Produced via immunoSEQ multiplex PCR; TCRdb's table is partial and in-frame only. The repertoire consists of approximately 180,000 clones, with around three quarters occurring once and the leading ten covering about a sixth. Trimming left V 8 bases short and J 5 bases short, with 9 bases between. Germline V gives CDR1 MNHEY, CDR2 SVGAGI. This CDR3 spans 12 amino acids. The chain recombines TRBV6-5 with TRBJ2-2; a possible D gene is TRBD1 (6 bases). This receptor was identified in a woman aged 50 to 60 with acute COVID-19. The source material was PBMCs or T cells enriched from blood (not recorded which). The CDR3 DNA sequence: TGTGCCAGCCTAGGGGGTACCGGGGAGCTGTTTTTT. This gives the protein CASLGGTGELFF.